Each of the 26 T cell receptor beta chains below was sequenced from the same sample in a study of shared clonotypes between healthy human individuals. The data were produced by immunoSEQ multiplex PCR, yet TCRdb's version contains in-frame clones alone and is incomplete. The profile covers approximately 1,500,000 clones, with 95% to 99% appearing a single time and roughly 0.45% taken by the ten largest. Sequenced sample: naive CD4+ T cells sorted from blood. Stated subset: CD45RA+ positively selected. The source is a man between 25 and 39 years old in good health.

The rearrangement links TRBV20-1 to TRBJ2-1; D might be TRBD2 (5 bases). There are 11 residues in the CDR3. V dropped 1 base and J dropped 10 bases, with 8 bases sitting between them. The V gene's germline CDR1 is DFQATT and CDR2 SNEGSKA (reference sequence). CDR3 nucleotides: TGCAGTGCTAGAGTCCGAGGGGAGCAGTTCTTC. This translates into CSARVRGEQFF.

The chain links TRBV27 to TRBJ2-5; unclear D gene. This CDR3 is built from 14 residues. Trimming took off 5 bases at V and 2 bases at J, with 12 bases between the two ends. The germline V gene encodes CDR1 MNHEY and CDR2 SMNVEV (reference sequence). CDR3: CASSPRRSQETQYF. The CDR3 DNA reads as TGTGCCAGCAGTCCGAGACGGTCACAAGAGACCCAGTACTTC.

This clone was counted a single time. In the same sample, other DNA sequences code for this CDR3. The V call is TRBV5-1, the J call TRBJ2-7, with a tentative D call TRBD1 (6 bases). CDR1 and CDR2 from the germline V gene are SGHRS and YFSETQ. This CDR3 has 12 residues. Trimming removed 3 bases at V and 2 bases at J, with 6 bases between. For the CDR3, the DNA is TGCGCCAGCAGCTCAGGGGCCTACGAGCAGTACTTC. Amino acids: CASSSGAYEQYF.

This clone came up once. The chain joins TRBV11-2 to TRBJ2-3; D perhaps matches TRBD2 (6 bases). CDR3 size: 13 residues. V was shortened by 5 bases and J by 11 bases, with 17 bases between the two germline ends. Germline V gene lookup returns CDR1 SGHAT and CDR2 FQNNGV. In DNA, the CDR3 is TGTGCCAGCAGCCCCATCGGGGGTCCTTGGCAGTATTTT. It specifies CASSPIGGPWQYF.

With respect to this clone: The sample contains more than one DNA sequence encoding this CDR3. This chain connects TRBV18 to TRBJ2-3, with TRBD2 matching 10 bases. The CDR3 sequence is 16 residues long. CDR1 and CDR2 from the germline V gene are KGHSH and LQKENI. Germline trimming cut 3 bases from V and 1 base from J; bases unmatched to any gene: 4. The CDR3 loop is CASSPRTSGGTDTQYF. In DNA, the CDR3 is TGTGCCAGCTCACCTAGGACTAGCGGAGGCACAGATACGCAGTATTTT.

The gene calls are TRBV7-2 and TRBJ1-1; 9 bases agree with TRBD1. The V gene's germline CDR1 is SGHTA and CDR2 FQGNSA. V lost 5 bases, J lost 5 bases, and 9 bases stayed unmatched. The length of the CDR3 is 15 residues. The CDR3 DNA sequence: TGTGCCAGCAGCCTAAGGACAGGGGTAGAGACTGAAGCTTTCTTT. It translates to CASSLRTGVETEAFF.

The rearrangement joins TRBV28 to TRBJ1-3, with D uncertain. The CDR3 contains 15 residues. The germline V gene has CDR1 MDHEN and CDR2 SYDVKM. The ends were cut back, 3 bases at V and 0 bases at J, with 9 bases in the middle. The CDR3 coding sequence is TGTGCCAGCAGTTTCTTGGGAAACTCTGGAAACACCATATATTTT. Translating gives CASSFLGNSGNTIYF.

CDR3 amino acids: CASSLRVPGLAEEWHNEQFF. CDR3 sequence (DNA): TGCGCCAGCAGCCTCAGGGTCCCTGGACTAGCGGAAGAGTGGCACAATGAGCAGTTCTTC. The V gene is TRBV5-1, the J gene TRBJ2-1; 10 bases map to TRBD2. This CDR3 spans 20 amino acids. The germline V gene encodes CDR1 SGHRS and CDR2 YFSETQ. V lost 4 bases, J lost 5 bases, and 21 bases stayed unmatched.

This chain joins TRBV15 and TRBJ2-7; 8 bases agree with TRBD1. This CDR3 spans 15 amino acids. Germline lookup yields CDR1 LNHNV and CDR2 YYDKDF (reference sequence). The V segment lost 0 bases and the J segment 5 bases; nucleotides outside the gene matches: 6. In nucleotides, the CDR3 is TGTGCCACCAGCAGAGATCCGGACAGGGCCCACGAGCAGTACTTC. It specifies CATSRDPDRAHEQYF.

This clone was seen a single time. The V call is TRBV11-3, the J call TRBJ2-1; 8 positions agree with TRBD1. J lost 6 bases, V lost 5 bases, and 6 bases had no gene match. Germline values: CDR1 SGHNT, CDR2 YENEEA. The CDR3 contains 14 residues. The CDR3 loop reads CASSPGQELNEQFF. The CDR3 nucleotides are TGTGCCAGCAGCCCGGGACAGGAGCTCAATGAGCAGTTCTTC.

V is TRBV5-1 and J is TRBJ2-1; 9 bases line up with TRBD2. Germline assignment: CDR1 SGHRS and CDR2 YFSETQ. There are 18 residues in the CDR3. V gave up 1 base and J gave up 8 bases; unmatched junction bases: 16. CDR3: CASSLPLLAGAPGDEQFF. The CDR3 DNA reads TGCGCCAGCAGCTTGCCCCTATTAGCGGGAGCCCCGGGGGATGAGCAGTTCTTC.

The V call is TRBV28, the J call TRBJ1-5, with D possibly matching TRBD1 (6 bases). V was clipped by 5 bases and J by 1 base, with 15 bases between them. Germline V CDR1 and CDR2: MDHEN, SYDVKM. This CDR3 is built from 16 residues. The CDR3 DNA reads TGTGCCAGCAGTCCCCGTGGGGGGCTGAGCAATCAGCCCCAGCATTTT. It yields the protein CASSPRGGLSNQPQHF.

The chain recombines TRBV6-6 with TRBJ2-1; a possible D gene is TRBD2 (6 bases). V dropped 4 bases and J dropped 4 bases, with 17 bases sitting between them. The V gene's germline CDR1 is MNHNY and CDR2 SVGAGI (reference sequence). The CDR3 spans 16 residues. CDR3 nucleotides: TGTGCCAGCAGTTTTAATAGCGGCCGGCGTTACAATGAGCAGTTCTTC. Residues: CASSFNSGRRYNEQFF.

The chain joins TRBV5-1 to TRBJ2-7; D remains ambiguous. CDR1 is SGHRS and CDR2 is YFSETQ in the germline V gene. The V gene lost 0 bases and the J gene lost 7 bases, with 11 bases spanning the gap. This CDR3 is built from 13 residues. The CDR3 sequence is CASSLEPTREQYF. CDR3 coding DNA: TGCGCCAGCAGCTTGGAACCAACGAGAGAGCAGTACTTC.

This rearrangement joins TRBV30 to TRBJ1-1; 8 nucleotides line up with TRBD1. The CDR3 extends over 12 amino acids. Germline V gene data show CDR1 as GTSNPN and CDR2 as SVGIG (reference sequence). The ends lost 8 bases at V and 3 bases at J; junction bases unmatched: 5. The CDR3 loop reads CAGYRGDTEAFF. CDR3 in DNA: TGTGCCGGATACAGGGGGGACACTGAAGCTTTCTTT.

The chain recombines TRBV27 with TRBJ1-5, with D perhaps matching TRBD1 (6 bases). V dropped 2 bases and J dropped 7 bases, with 15 bases sitting between them. Germline values: CDR1 MNHEY, CDR2 SMNVEV (reference sequence). This CDR3 contains 15 residues. CDR3 coding DNA: TGTGCCAGCAGTTTAGGATATAACAGGGTGCAGCCCCAGCATTTT. Its protein product is CASSLGYNRVQPQHF.

The V gene is TRBV7-2, the J gene TRBJ1-5, with D maybe TRBD1 (5 bases). Trimming shortened V by 5 bases and J by 3 bases, and 20 bases separated the two germline ends. This CDR3 contains 17 residues. Per germline, CDR1 SGHTA and CDR2 FQGNSA. CDR3 residues: CASSTRNTEGANQPQHF. The CDR3 bases are TGTGCCAGCAGCACCCGGAATACAGAAGGGGCCAATCAGCCCCAGCATTTT.

V usage is TRBV19 and J usage is TRBJ2-1; 9 bases are shared with TRBD2. The J segment lost 4 bases and the V segment lost 3 bases, leaving 7 bases of the junction unmatched. Germline V gene sequence: CDR1 LNHDA, CDR2 SQIVND (reference sequence). The CDR3 consists of 16 residues. The CDR3 reads CASSIRLAGLYNEQFF. The CDR3 nucleotides are TGTGCCAGTAGTATTAGGCTAGCGGGACTATACAATGAGCAGTTCTTC.

With regard to this clone: This CDR3 is also generated by other DNA sequences in the sample. This chain uses TRBV18 with TRBJ2-5; D is unclear. Trimming shortened V by 2 bases and J by 0 bases, and 7 bases separated the two germline ends. Per the germline V gene, CDR1 is KGHSH and CDR2 is LQKENI. The CDR3 length is 14 residues. In nucleotides, the CDR3 is TGTGCCAGCTCACCAAGGGCAGACCAAGAGACCCAGTACTTC. This sequence encodes CASSPRADQETQYF.

This chain connects TRBV5-1 to TRBJ2-1; no firm D call. The CDR3 has 15 residues. Germline-derived CDR1 and CDR2 are SGHRS and YFSETQ. V was clipped by 4 bases and J by 0 bases, with 11 bases between them. The CDR3: CASSQDPSSYNEQFF. The CDR3 DNA reads TGCGCCAGCAGCCAGGATCCAAGCTCCTACAATGAGCAGTTCTTC.

J is TRBJ2-3 and V is TRBV9; D is unresolved. Germline-derived CDR1 and CDR2 are SGDLS and YYNGEE. V shed 1 base and J shed 1 base, with 10 bases lying between them. The CDR3 runs to 15 residues. CDR3 sequence reads: CASSVLVSGTDTQYF. Here the CDR3 DNA reads TGTGCCAGCAGCGTATTAGTGTCGGGCACAGATACGCAGTATTTT.

This chain connects TRBV5-4 to TRBJ2-5, with D uncertain. This CDR3 region has 11 residues. V shed 3 bases and J shed 3 bases, with 3 bases lying between them. Germline V gene data show CDR1 as SGHNT and CDR2 as YYREEE (reference sequence). CDR3 sequence reads: CASSWEETQYF. The CDR3 DNA is TGTGCCAGCAGCTGGGAAGAGACCCAGTACTTC.

This chain's CDR3 is CASGRSRAARETQYF. In DNA, the CDR3 is TGCGCCAGCGGCCGGTCCCGGGCGGCGAGGGAGACCCAGTACTTC. The V call is TRBV23-1, the J call TRBJ2-5; D remains ambiguous. TRBV23-1 has ORF status, its function being uncertain. V gave up 8 bases and J gave up 5 bases, with 21 bases separating them. This CDR3 contains 15 residues.

The V gene is TRBV29-1, the J gene TRBJ1-1, with D maybe TRBD1 (5 bases). V gave up 5 bases and J gave up 3 bases, with 13 bases separating them. Germline CDR1 SQVTM, CDR2 ANQGSEA. This CDR3 is 13 amino acids long. For the CDR3, the DNA is TGCAGCGTTTGCACAACAGGAGACACTGAAGCTTTCTTT. Residues: CSVCTTGDTEAFF.

The chain carries TRBV7-6 and TRBJ2-2, with 9 positions matching TRBD1. V lost 3 bases to trimming and J lost 6 bases; unmatched junction nucleotides: 5. This CDR3 contains 15 residues. Germline-derived CDR1 and CDR2 are SGHVS and FNYEAQ. The CDR3 sequence is CASSLGQGKSGELFF. Written as DNA, the CDR3 is TGTGCCAGCAGCTTGGGACAGGGTAAATCCGGGGAGCTGTTTTTT.

Note on this clone: This sample also contains other DNA sequences that code for the same CDR3. This chain links TRBV9 with TRBJ2-1; D unresolved. CDR3 length: 15 residues. CDR1 is SGDLS and CDR2 is YYNGEE in the germline V gene. The V gene lost 0 bases and the J gene lost 0 bases, with 7 bases spanning the gap. The CDR3 nucleotides read TGTGCCAGCAGCGTAGAGGTGAGCTCCTACAATGAGCAGTTCTTC. It codes for CASSVEVSSYNEQFF.